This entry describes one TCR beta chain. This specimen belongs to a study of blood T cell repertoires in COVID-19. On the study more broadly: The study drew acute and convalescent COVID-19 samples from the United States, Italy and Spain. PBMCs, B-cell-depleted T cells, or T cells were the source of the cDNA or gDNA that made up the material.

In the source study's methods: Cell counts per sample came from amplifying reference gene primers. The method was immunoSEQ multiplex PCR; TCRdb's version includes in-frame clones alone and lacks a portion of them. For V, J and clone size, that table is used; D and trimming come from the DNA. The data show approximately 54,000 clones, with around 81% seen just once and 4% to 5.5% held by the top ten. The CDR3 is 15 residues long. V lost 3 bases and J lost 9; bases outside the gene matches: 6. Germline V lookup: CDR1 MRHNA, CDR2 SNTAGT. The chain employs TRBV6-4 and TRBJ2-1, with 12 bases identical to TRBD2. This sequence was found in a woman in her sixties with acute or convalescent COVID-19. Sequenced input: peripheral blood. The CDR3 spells CASSELAGGRGEQFF. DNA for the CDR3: TGTGCCAGCAGTGAGCTAGCGGGAGGGCGCGGTGAGCAGTTCTTC.